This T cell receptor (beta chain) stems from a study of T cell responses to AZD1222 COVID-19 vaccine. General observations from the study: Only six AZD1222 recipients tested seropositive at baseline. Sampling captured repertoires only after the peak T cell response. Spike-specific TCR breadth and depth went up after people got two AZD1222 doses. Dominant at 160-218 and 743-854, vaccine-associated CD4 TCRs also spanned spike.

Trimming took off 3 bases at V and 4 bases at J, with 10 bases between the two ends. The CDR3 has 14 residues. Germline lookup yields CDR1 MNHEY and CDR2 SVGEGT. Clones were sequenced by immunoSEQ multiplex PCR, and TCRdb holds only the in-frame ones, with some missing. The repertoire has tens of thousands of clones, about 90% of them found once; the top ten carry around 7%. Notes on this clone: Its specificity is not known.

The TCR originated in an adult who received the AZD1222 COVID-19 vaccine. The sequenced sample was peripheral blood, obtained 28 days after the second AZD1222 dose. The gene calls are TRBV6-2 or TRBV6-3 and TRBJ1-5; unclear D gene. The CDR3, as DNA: TGTGCCAGCAGTTATGGAAGGGCGAATCAGCCCCAGCATTTT. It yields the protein CASSYGRANQPQHF.